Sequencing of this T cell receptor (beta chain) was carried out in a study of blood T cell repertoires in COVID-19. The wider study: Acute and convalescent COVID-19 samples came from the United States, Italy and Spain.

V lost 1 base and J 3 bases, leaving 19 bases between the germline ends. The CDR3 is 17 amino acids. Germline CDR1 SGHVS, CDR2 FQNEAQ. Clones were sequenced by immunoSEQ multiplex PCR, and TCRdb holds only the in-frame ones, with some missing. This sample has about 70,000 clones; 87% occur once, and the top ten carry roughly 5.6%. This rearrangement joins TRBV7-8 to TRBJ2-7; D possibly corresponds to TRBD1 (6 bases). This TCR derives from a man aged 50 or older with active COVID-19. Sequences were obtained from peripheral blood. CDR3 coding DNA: TGTGCCAGCAGCTTAGTTACGGGCAGGGGTAACTACTACGAGCAGTACTTC. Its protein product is CASSLVTGRGNYYEQYF.